The clone carrying this T cell receptor beta chain has a single count. Methods used by the authors: Amplified reference gene primers provided the basis for estimating nucleated cell counts. The method was immunoSEQ multiplex PCR; TCRdb's version includes in-frame clones alone and lacks a portion of them. V and J calls and clone size are as listed in that table; D and trimming were resolved from the DNA. This table has some 210,000 clones, over 80% appearing once. The sample belongs to a study of blood T cell repertoires in COVID-19. Study overall: PBMCs, B-cell-depleted T cells, or T cells provided the cDNA or gDNA that made up the material.

CDR1 and CDR2 from the germline V gene are SGHNT and YYREEE (reference sequence). This CDR3 region has 15 residues. V gave up 4 bases and J gave up 1 base; unmatched junction bases: 2. The sample taken for sequencing was PBMCs or T cells enriched from blood (not recorded which). V and J are TRBV5-4 and TRBJ2-6, with 7 bases that match TRBD1. This clonotype was sampled from a man younger than 35 with acute COVID-19. CDR3 sequence reads: CASSRDSSGANVLTF. Here the CDR3 DNA reads TGTGCCAGCAGCCGGGACAGTTCTGGGGCCAACGTCCTGACTTTC.